Detailed here is one T cell receptor (beta chain). Its antigen is not identified. The data are from a study of siplizumab effects on memory and regulatory T cells. Per sample, 95,000 to 100,000 TCR templates were assayed. TCRdb's copy holds only in-frame clones and misses some; the assay was immunoSEQ multiplex PCR. The sample records around 87,000 clones, around 89% being singletons. Germline V gene data show CDR1 as MNHNS and CDR2 as SASEGT. Trimming removed 3 bases at V and 8 bases at J, with 13 bases between. This CDR3 is 13 amino acids long. Study-wide points: Siplizumab conditions gave an average of about 70% Treg-derived mappable alloreactive CD4+ clones, versus 25% to 30% for controls. Apparently key alloresponse contributors, naive T cells also seemed more diverse than memory cells. Proof of suppressive function in proliferating Tregs from siplizumab cultures was not established.

The clonotype was recovered from a human donor in good health. The V and J genes are TRBV6-1 and TRBJ1-2; tentative D call: TRBD1 (6 bases). Material: CD4+ T cells sorted from blood. CDR3: CASSDSGVRGYTF. The CDR3 bases are TGTGCCAGCAGTGACTCAGGGGTGCGCGGCTACACCTTC.